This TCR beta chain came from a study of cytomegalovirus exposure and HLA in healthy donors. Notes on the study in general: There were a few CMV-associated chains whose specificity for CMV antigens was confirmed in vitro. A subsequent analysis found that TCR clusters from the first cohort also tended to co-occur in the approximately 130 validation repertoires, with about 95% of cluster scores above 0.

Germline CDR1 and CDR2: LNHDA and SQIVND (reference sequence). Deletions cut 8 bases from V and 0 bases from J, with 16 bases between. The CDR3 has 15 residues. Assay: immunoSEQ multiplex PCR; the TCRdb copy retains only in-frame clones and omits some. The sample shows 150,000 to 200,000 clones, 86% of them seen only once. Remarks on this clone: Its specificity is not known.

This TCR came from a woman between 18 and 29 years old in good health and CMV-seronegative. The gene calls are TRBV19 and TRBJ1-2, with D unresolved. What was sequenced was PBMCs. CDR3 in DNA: TGTGCCAGTGATCCGGGGAAGTTAACTAACTATGGCTACACCTTC. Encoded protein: CASDPGKLTNYGYTF.